One T cell receptor (beta chain) is described in this entry. Its antigen is unknown. The data stem from a study of cytomegalovirus exposure and HLA in healthy donors. Primers for the PCR totalled 60 Vbeta and 13 Jbeta. The table came from immunoSEQ multiplex PCR; TCRdb's copy has only in-frame clones and leaves some out. This sample has around 110,000 clones, with roughly two thirds found just once. Study outcomes and limitations: There were several of the most significant clusters that appeared linked to common viral pathogens in a later analysis. A list of more than 150 TCR beta chains associated with cytomegalovirus was given. Presence/absence analyses rested on an assumption that sequencing depth was roughly uniform across donors. Using a false discovery rate of 0.05, a later analysis showed that some 16,000 TCR beta sequences were associated with HLA alleles.

This CDR3 comprises 15 residues. The germline V gene encodes CDR1 SNHLY and CDR2 FYNNEI. V dropped 6 bases and J dropped 7; count of bases not matched to a gene: 6. The chain joins TRBV2 to TRBJ2-2; 12 nucleotides align to TRBD2. Sequencing was performed on PBMCs. The clonotype was recovered from a female donor in good health and CMV-seronegative. The DNA for the CDR3 is TGTGCCAGCAGGCGACTAGCGGGAGCGGGCGGGGAGCTGTTTTTT. As protein: CASRRLAGAGGELFF.